The next 30 T cell receptor beta chains were all read from a single sample in a study of cytotoxic CD8 clonotypes in ibrutinib-treated CLL. Using immunoSEQ multiplex PCR, the repertoire was profiled, and TCRdb retains in-frame clones only, with some absent. The sample lists 14,000 or so clones; about 64% were seen once. The material sequenced was PBMCs, taken before ibrutinib treatment. The receptors were sampled from a human donor with chronic lymphocytic leukemia.

The rearrangement uses TRBV19 and TRBJ1-4; weak D call: TRBD1 (5 bases). This CDR3 contains 13 residues. Germline V CDR1 and CDR2: LNHDA, SQIVND (reference sequence). Trimming removed 3 bases at V and 7 bases at J, with 9 bases between. CDR3 sequence (DNA): TGTGCCAGTAGTATGAGGGGAGCTGAAAAACTGTTTTTT. Encoded protein: CASSMRGAEKLFF.

This clone has just a few counts. This sequence joins TRBV11-3 and TRBJ2-1, with 8 bases that match TRBD1. V shed 1 base and J 3 bases; nucleotides not matched to a gene: 2. CDR1 and CDR2 from the germline V gene are SGHNT and YENEEA. The CDR3 contains 15 residues. This CDR3 is CASSLAQGDYNEQFF. The CDR3 DNA sequence: TGTGCCAGCAGCTTAGCACAGGGGGACTACAATGAGCAGTTCTTC.

This clone was seen more than once but under ten times. The rearrangement joins TRBV7-9 to TRBJ1-3; D might be TRBD1 (5 bases). Germline V CDR1 and CDR2: SEHNR, FQNEAQ (reference sequence). Trimming left V 3 bases short and J 2 bases short, with 14 bases between. This CDR3 is built from 16 residues. The DNA for the CDR3 is TGTGCCAGCAGCTTCCTCCTCGGGGCAACTGGAAACACCATATATTTT. Amino acids: CASSFLLGATGNTIYF.

The V gene is TRBV11-1, the J gene TRBJ2-4; TRBD2 is a possible D gene (6 bases). Germline loops: CDR1 SGHAT, CDR2 FQDESV (reference sequence). The germline V and J ends were trimmed by 5 bases and 0 bases, with 11 bases remaining between them. The CDR3 extends over 15 amino acids. This CDR3 is CASSHPGLAKNIQYF. CDR3 in DNA: TGTGCCAGCAGCCACCCGGGACTAGCCAAAAACATTCAGTACTTC.

The rearrangement links TRBV5-1 to TRBJ2-7; D unresolved. V lost 0 bases and J lost 5, with 12 bases in between. Germline assignment: CDR1 SGHRS and CDR2 YFSETQ. The CDR3 has 14 residues. This CDR3 is CASSLGELGNEQYF. The CDR3 DNA reads as TGCGCCAGCAGCTTGGGTGAGCTTGGGAACGAGCAGTACTTC.

The chain recombines TRBV29-1 with TRBJ1-1; D gene ambiguous. There are 13 residues in the CDR3. The germline V and J ends were trimmed by 7 bases and 3 bases, with 15 bases remaining between them. In germline, CDR1 is SQVTM, CDR2 ANQGSEA. The CDR3, as DNA: TGCAGCGCCCAAACGGCGTACGACACTGAAGCTTTCTTT. Translation gives CSAQTAYDTEAFF.

The chain is built from TRBV19 and TRBJ2-7; TRBD1 is a possible D gene (5 bases). CDR3 length: 13 amino acids. CDR1 is LNHDA and CDR2 is SQIVND in the germline V gene (reference sequence). The ends were cut back, 7 bases at V and 3 bases at J, with 13 bases in the middle. The CDR3 loop reads CASKIKGNYEQYF. DNA of the CDR3: TGTGCCAGTAAGATCAAGGGGAACTACGAGCAGTACTTC.

V and J are TRBV5-4 and TRBJ1-2; 11 bases map to TRBD1. CDR3 length: 16 residues. Trimming at V came to 1 base and at J to 4 bases, leaving 6 bases not matched to a gene. Germline CDR1 is SGHNT and CDR2 is YYREEE (reference sequence). The CDR3 coding sequence is TGTGCCAGCAGCTTGAATCCGGGACAGGGGGTCTATGGCTACACCTTC. This encodes CASSLNPGQGVYGYTF.

The genes are TRBV29-1 and TRBJ1-1; D remains unclear. The V end lost 8 bases, the J end lost 3 bases, and 13 bases lay between the germline ends. The CDR3 is made up of 12 amino acids. The germline gives CDR1 SQVTM, CDR2 ANQGSEA. CDR3 residues: CSSTLGHTEAFF. CDR3 nucleotides: TGCAGCTCCACTCTCGGGCACACTGAAGCTTTCTTT.

This clone showed up just once. The same CDR3 also results from other DNA sequences found in this sample. The chain couples TRBV5-4 to TRBJ2-7; 9 bases map to TRBD1. The CDR3 spans 15 residues. CDR1 is SGHNT, CDR2 YYREEE, per germline (reference sequence). Trimming cost V 4 bases and J 1 base; bases outside gene matches: 6. CDR3 loop: CASSLGQGSSYEQYF. In nucleotides, the CDR3 is TGTGCCAGCAGCCTCGGACAGGGGAGTTCCTACGAGCAGTACTTC.

Points on this clone: One junction end disagrees with the germline gene, perhaps due to a read error. The rearrangement links TRBV4-1 to TRBJ1-6; no definite D call. CDR1 is MGHRA and CDR2 is YSYEKL in the germline V gene. CDR3 length: 15 amino acids. This chain's CDR3 is CASSQDHGERSPPHF. The CDR3 region has the DNA TGCGCCAGCAGCCAAGATCATGGAGAGCGTTCACCCCCCCACTTT.

The chain employs TRBV10-3 and TRBJ2-7, with 11 bases aligning to TRBD1. V shed 7 bases and J 3 bases; nucleotides not matched to a gene: 5. The length of the CDR3 is 14 residues. Germline V gene sequence: CDR1 ENHRY, CDR2 SYGVKD. Here the CDR3 reads CAINTDRGHYEQYF. Here the CDR3 DNA reads TGTGCCATCAACACGGACAGGGGGCACTACGAGCAGTACTTC.

The sample holds a few counts of this clone. The chain recombines TRBV5-5 with TRBJ1-5; 7 bases map to TRBD1. Germline lookup yields CDR1 SGHKS and CDR2 YYEKEE (reference sequence). This CDR3 is built from 13 residues. The V and J ends lost 2 bases and 5 bases, in that order; junction bases with no gene match: 1. Here the CDR3 DNA reads TGTGCCAGCAGCTTAGACAGGGATCAGCCCCAGCATTTT. This sequence encodes CASSLDRDQPQHF.

The chain links TRBV14 to TRBJ2-7; tentative D call: TRBD1 (5 bases). V was shortened by 0 bases and J by 0 bases, with 9 bases between the two germline ends. Germline CDR1 and CDR2: SGHDN and FVKESK. The CDR3 loop spans 15 amino acids. This CDR3 reads CASSQDVGHSYEQYF. CDR3 DNA sequence: TGTGCCAGCAGCCAAGATGTAGGACACTCCTACGAGCAGTACTTC. The full variable domain, with the rest looked up from reference TRBV14 and TRBJ2-7, is EAGVTQFPSHSVIEKGQTVTLRCDPISGHDNLYWYRRVMGKEIKFLLHFVKESKQDESGMPNNRFLAERTGGTYSTLKVQPAELEDSGVYFCASSQDVGHSYEQYFGPGTRLTVT.

The V gene is TRBV19, the J gene TRBJ1-5; 9 bases line up with TRBD1. Germline V gene sequence: CDR1 LNHDA, CDR2 SQIVND (reference sequence). The ends lost 7 bases at V and 0 bases at J; junction bases unmatched: 10. This CDR3 spans 17 amino acids. The CDR3 region has the DNA TGTGCCAGTACCTCCCAGGGGACAGGGCGTAGCAATCAGCCCCAGCATTTT. It is translated as CASTSQGTGRSNQPQHF. The full variable domain, completed using reference TRBV19 and TRBJ1-5, is DGGITQSPKYLFRKEGQNVTLSCEQNLNHDAMYWYRQDPGQGLRLIYYSQIVNDFQKGDIAEGYSVSREKKESFPLTVTSAQKNPTAFYLCASTSQGTGRSNQPQHFGDGTRLSIL.

At least ten counts were recorded for this clone. This chain connects TRBV5-6 to TRBJ1-1, with D unresolved. Germline V gene data show CDR1 as SGHDT and CDR2 as YYEEEE. Trimming stripped 7 bases from V and 5 bases from J, with 6 bases between. This CDR3 contains 10 residues. The CDR3: CASEKTEAFF. CDR3 sequence (DNA): TGTGCCAGCGAAAAAACTGAAGCTTTCTTT. Full variable domain (rest looked up from reference TRBV5-6 and TRBJ1-1): DAGVTQSPTHLIKTRGQQVTLRCSPKSGHDTVSWYQQALGQGPQFIFQYYEEEERQRGNFPDRFSGHQFPNYSSELNVNALLLGDSALYLCASEKTEAFFGQGTRLTVV.

The chain carries TRBV5-1 and TRBJ2-2; 9 bases match TRBD1. J was trimmed by 5 bases and V by 0 bases; bases with no gene match: 2. The germline V gene has CDR1 SGHRS and CDR2 YFSETQ. The CDR3 loop spans 15 amino acids. The CDR3 loop is CASSLVGQGTGELFF. The CDR3 DNA follows: TGCGCCAGCAGCTTGGTGGGACAGGGAACCGGGGAGCTGTTTTTT.

The chain joins TRBV7-8 to TRBJ2-3, with 13 bases aligning to TRBD2. J lost 4 bases, V lost 5 bases, and 3 bases had no gene match. The germline V gene encodes CDR1 SGHVS and CDR2 FQNEAQ. The CDR3 loop spans 15 amino acids. The CDR3 reads CASSRGLAGSDTQYF. In nucleotides, the CDR3 is TGTGCCAGCAGCAGGGGACTAGCGGGGTCAGATACGCAGTATTTT. The full variable domain, completed using reference TRBV7-8 and TRBJ2-3, is GAGVSQSPRYKVAKRGQDVALRCDPISGHVSLFWYQQALGQGPEFLTYFQNEAQLDKSGLPSDRFFAERPEGSVSTLKIQRTQQEDSAVYLCASSRGLAGSDTQYFGPGTRLTVL.

The chain combines TRBV13 with TRBJ2-7; TRBD1 aligns across 10 bases. V shed 4 bases, J shed 4 bases, and the junction held 13 bases outside the gene matches. The CDR3 extends over 17 amino acids. CDR1 PRHDT and CDR2 FYEKMQ come from the germline V gene (reference sequence). This CDR3 reads CASSYSPKTGGTYEQYF. The CDR3, as DNA: TGTGCCAGCAGCTATAGCCCGAAGACAGGGGGCACTTACGAGCAGTACTTC.

With regard to this clone: A junction boundary mismatches the germline segment, possibly from a read error. Other DNA variants within this sample encode the same CDR3. The V call is TRBV29-1, the J call TRBJ2-7, with D uncertain. The germline V gene has CDR1 SQVTM and CDR2 ANQGSEA. There are 13 residues in the CDR3. The chain's CDR3 is CSVVAEWPYEQYF. In nucleotides, the CDR3 is TGCAGCGTTGTCGCAGAATGGCCTTACGAGCAGTACTTT.

The chain links TRBV5-6 to TRBJ1-1, with 9 bases identical to TRBD1. V was pared by 5 bases and J by 4 bases, with 6 bases of the junction left unmatched. The V gene's germline CDR1 is SGHDT and CDR2 YYEEEE. The CDR3 runs 14 residues. The CDR3 DNA follows: TGTGCCAGCAGACCGACAGGGGGATCCACTGAAGCTTTCTTT. As protein: CASRPTGGSTEAFF.

This clone was observed many times. The same CDR3 can be traced to other DNA sequences in this sample. This chain connects TRBV4-1 to TRBJ2-7, with 9 bases lining up with TRBD1. With V trimmed by 1 base and J by 2 bases, 6 bases remained unmatched. The CDR3 loop spans 16 amino acids. Germline V gives CDR1 MGHRA, CDR2 YSYEKL. CDR3 sequence: CASSQGPGQGTYEQYF. In nucleotides, the CDR3 is TGCGCCAGCAGCCAAGGACCGGGACAGGGCACCTACGAGCAGTACTTC.

The J gene is TRBJ2-7, the V gene TRBV25-1, with 9 bases fitting TRBD1. Unmatched junction bases numbered 7, after V lost 4 bases and J lost 6 bases. CDR3 length equals 14 residues. Germline V gene lookup returns CDR1 MGHDK and CDR2 SYGVNS. CDR3 loop: CASSAPDRGGEQYF. The CDR3 nucleotides read TGTGCCAGCAGTGCTCCGGACAGGGGAGGCGAGCAGTACTTC.

The chain is built from TRBV6-5 and TRBJ1-1, with D unclear. CDR1 and CDR2 (germline): MNHEY, SVGAGI. V lost 0 bases and J lost 4, with 6 bases in between. CDR3 size: 13 residues. As DNA, the CDR3 is TGTGCCAGCAGTTACTCGAGTAGCACTGAAGCTTTCTTT. This translates into CASSYSSSTEAFF.

This clone appeared a few times. V and J are TRBV7-8 and TRBJ2-1; 10 bases agree with TRBD2. This CDR3 has 15 amino acids. From germline, CDR1 is SGHVS and CDR2 FQNEAQ. The V segment lost 5 bases and the J segment 6 bases; nucleotides outside the gene matches: 7. The CDR3 here is CASSPQRGGSNEQFF. DNA for the CDR3: TGTGCCAGCAGCCCCCAGCGGGGGGGGAGCAATGAGCAGTTCTTC.

The CDR3 nucleotides are TGCAGCATGGAGACAGGGATTGTGACTGAAGCTTTCTTT. Amino acids: CSMETGIVTEAFF. V is TRBV29-1 and J is TRBJ1-1, with 7 bases identical to TRBD1. This CDR3 contains 13 residues. Unmatched junction bases numbered 11, after V lost 8 bases and J lost 5 bases. Germline loops: CDR1 SQVTM, CDR2 ANQGSEA.

The chain carries TRBV7-9 and TRBJ2-5; no clear D gene. The CDR3 sequence is 13 residues long. CDR1 and CDR2 from the germline V gene are SEHNR and FQNEAQ (reference sequence). V dropped 8 bases and J dropped 1 base, with 11 bases sitting between them. CDR3 protein: CASFPPVQETQYF. The DNA of the CDR3 is TGTGCCAGCTTCCCCCCAGTCCAAGAGACCCAGTACTTC.

There are many counts of this clone. This rearrangement joins TRBV19 to TRBJ1-1, with D hard to call. The germline V gene encodes CDR1 LNHDA and CDR2 SQIVND (reference sequence). Trimming removed 1 base from V and 12 bases from J, with 21 bases in between. This CDR3 spans 15 amino acids. This chain's CDR3 is CASSIGYSSPLGPFF. DNA of the CDR3: TGTGCCAGTAGTATAGGTTACAGTTCCCCCCTTGGGCCTTTCTTT.

This clone was detected a few times. The sample contains more than one DNA sequence encoding this CDR3. V usage is TRBV18 and J usage is TRBJ2-1; D may be TRBD1 (6 bases). The ends were cut back, 3 bases at V and 7 bases at J, with 13 bases in the middle. The CDR3 runs to 14 residues. Germline V lookup: CDR1 KGHSH, CDR2 LQKENI. In DNA form, the CDR3 reads TGTGCCAGCTCACCCTTACAGGGTGGGAATGAGCAGTTCTTC. This codes for CASSPLQGGNEQFF.

Many counts were recorded for this clone. CDR3 amino acids: CASSSITYEQYF. The CDR3 nucleotides are TGTGCCAGCAGCTCCATCACCTACGAGCAGTACTTC. This rearrangement joins TRBV7-9 to TRBJ2-7; D ambiguous. The CDR3 spans 12 residues. Germline CDR1 reads SEHNR; CDR2 reads FQNEAQ (reference sequence). Deletions cut 4 bases from V and 2 bases from J, with 6 bases between.